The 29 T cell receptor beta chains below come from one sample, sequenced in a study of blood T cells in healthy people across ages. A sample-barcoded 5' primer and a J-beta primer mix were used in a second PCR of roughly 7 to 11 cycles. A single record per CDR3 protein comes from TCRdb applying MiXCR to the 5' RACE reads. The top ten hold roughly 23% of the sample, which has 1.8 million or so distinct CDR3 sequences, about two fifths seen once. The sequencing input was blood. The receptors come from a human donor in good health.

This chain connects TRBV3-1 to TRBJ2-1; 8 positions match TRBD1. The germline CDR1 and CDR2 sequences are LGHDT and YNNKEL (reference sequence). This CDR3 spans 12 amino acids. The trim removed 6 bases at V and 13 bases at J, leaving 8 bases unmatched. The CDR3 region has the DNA TGTGCCAGCAGTCACTACACAGGGGGTCAGTTCTTC. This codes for CASSHYTGGQFF.

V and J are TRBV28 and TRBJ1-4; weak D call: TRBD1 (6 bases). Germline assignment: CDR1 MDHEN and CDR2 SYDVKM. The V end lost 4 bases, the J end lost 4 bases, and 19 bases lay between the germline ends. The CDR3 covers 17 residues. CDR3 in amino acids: CASSSQGWGRFNEKLFF. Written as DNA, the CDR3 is TGTGCCAGCAGTTCCCAGGGGTGGGGAAGGTTTAATGAAAAACTGTTTTTT.

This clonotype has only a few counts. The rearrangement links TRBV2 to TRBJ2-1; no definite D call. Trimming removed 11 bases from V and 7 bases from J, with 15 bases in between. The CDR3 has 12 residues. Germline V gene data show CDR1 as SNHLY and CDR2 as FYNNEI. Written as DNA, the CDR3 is TGTGCCTGGAGAGAACTTGGGAATGAGCAGTTCTTC. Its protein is CAWRELGNEQFF.

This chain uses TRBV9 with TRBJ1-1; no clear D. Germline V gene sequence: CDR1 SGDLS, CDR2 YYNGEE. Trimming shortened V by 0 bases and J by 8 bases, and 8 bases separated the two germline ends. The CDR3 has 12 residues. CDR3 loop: CASSVEYGEAFF. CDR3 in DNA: TGTGCCAGCAGCGTAGAGTACGGGGAAGCTTTCTTT.

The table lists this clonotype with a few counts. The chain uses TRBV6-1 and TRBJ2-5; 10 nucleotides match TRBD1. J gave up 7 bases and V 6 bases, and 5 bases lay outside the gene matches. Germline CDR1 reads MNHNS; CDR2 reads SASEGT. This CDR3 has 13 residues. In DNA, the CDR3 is TGTGCCAGCAGAGAGACAGGGGGCGGGACCCAGTACTTC. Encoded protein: CASRETGGGTQYF.

The CDR3 region has the DNA TGTGCCAGCAGTGAAGGACAGGGAGGCTACAATGAGCAGTTCTTC. Its translation is CASSEGQGGYNEQFF. V is TRBV2 and J is TRBJ2-1; weak D call: TRBD1 (7 bases). The germline V and J ends were trimmed by 1 base and 3 bases, with 10 bases remaining between them. Germline loops: CDR1 SNHLY, CDR2 FYNNEI. This CDR3 has 15 amino acids.

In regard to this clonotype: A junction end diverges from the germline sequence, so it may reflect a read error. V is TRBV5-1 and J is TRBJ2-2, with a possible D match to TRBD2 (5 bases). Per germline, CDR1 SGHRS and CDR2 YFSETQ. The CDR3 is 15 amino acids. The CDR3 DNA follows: TGCGCCAGCAGCACGGACGGAACGAACACCGGGGAGCTGTTGTTT. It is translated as CASSTDGTNTGELLF.

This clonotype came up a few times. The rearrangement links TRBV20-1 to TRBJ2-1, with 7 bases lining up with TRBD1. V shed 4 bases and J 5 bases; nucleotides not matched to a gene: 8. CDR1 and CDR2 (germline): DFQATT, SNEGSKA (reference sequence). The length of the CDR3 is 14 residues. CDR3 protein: CSANPGQLHNEQFF. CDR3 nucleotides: TGCAGTGCTAACCCGGGACAGCTTCACAATGAGCAGTTCTTC.

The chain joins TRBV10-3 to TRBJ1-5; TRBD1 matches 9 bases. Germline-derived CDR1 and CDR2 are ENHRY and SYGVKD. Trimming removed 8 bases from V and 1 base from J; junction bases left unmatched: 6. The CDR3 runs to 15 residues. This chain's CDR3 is CAIGVGQGSNQPQHF. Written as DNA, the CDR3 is TGTGCCATCGGCGTGGGACAGGGAAGCAATCAGCCCCAGCATTTT.

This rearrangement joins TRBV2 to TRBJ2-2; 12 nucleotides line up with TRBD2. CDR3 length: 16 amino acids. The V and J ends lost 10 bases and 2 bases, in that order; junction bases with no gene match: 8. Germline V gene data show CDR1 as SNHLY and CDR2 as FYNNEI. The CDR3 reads CATSGLAGFNTGELFF. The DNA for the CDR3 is TGTGCCACCTCGGGACTAGCGGGTTTTAACACCGGGGAGCTGTTTTTT.

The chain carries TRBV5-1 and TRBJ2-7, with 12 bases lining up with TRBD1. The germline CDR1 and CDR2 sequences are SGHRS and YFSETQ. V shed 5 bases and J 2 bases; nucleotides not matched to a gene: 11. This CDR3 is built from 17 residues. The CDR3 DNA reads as TGCGCCAGCAGTAAGACACTAGGGACAGGGGGCGCCTACGAGCAGTACTTC. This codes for CASSKTLGTGGAYEQYF.

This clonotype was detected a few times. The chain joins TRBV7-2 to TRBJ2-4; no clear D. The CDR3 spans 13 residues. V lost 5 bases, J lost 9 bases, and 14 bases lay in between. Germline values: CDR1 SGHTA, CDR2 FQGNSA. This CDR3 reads CASSLGQKGIQYF. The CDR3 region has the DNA TGTGCCAGCAGCCTTGGGCAAAAGGGCATTCAGTACTTC.

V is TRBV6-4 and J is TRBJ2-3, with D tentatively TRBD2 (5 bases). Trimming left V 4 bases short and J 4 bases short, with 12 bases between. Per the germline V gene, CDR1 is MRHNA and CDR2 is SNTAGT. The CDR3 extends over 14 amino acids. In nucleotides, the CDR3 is TGTGCCAGCAGTGCTCTGAGTAGCGCAGATACGCAGTATTTT. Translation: CASSALSSADTQYF.

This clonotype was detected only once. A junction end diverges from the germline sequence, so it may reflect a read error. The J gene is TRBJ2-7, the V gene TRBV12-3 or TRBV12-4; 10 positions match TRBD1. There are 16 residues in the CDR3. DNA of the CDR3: TGTGCCAGCGGTTTAGGCGGGACAGGGGTCTCCTACGAGCAGTACTTC. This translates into CASGLGGTGVSYEQYF.

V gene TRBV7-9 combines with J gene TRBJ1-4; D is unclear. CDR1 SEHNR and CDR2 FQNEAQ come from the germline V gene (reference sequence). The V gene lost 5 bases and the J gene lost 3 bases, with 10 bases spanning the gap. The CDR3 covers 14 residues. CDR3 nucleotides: TGTGCCAGCAGCCCAGGTTTCGCTAATGAAAAACTGTTTTTT. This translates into CASSPGFANEKLFF. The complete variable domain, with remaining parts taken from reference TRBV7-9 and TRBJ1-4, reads DTGVSQNPRHKITKRGQNVTFRCDPISEHNRLYWYRQTLGQGPEFLTYFQNEAQLEKSRLLSDRFSAERPKGSFSTLEIQRTEQGDSAMYLCASSPGFANEKLFFGSGTQLSVL.

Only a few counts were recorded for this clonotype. The CDR3 nucleotides read TGTGCCAGCAGCCAAGATGAGGGGGCTGGATCCTACGAGCAGTACTTC. Its protein product is CASSQDEGAGSYEQYF. The chain couples TRBV4-2 to TRBJ2-7; 7 bases agree with TRBD1. This CDR3 comprises 16 residues. Germline V gives CDR1 LGHNA, CDR2 YNFKEQ. J gave up 1 base and V 0 bases, and 6 bases lay outside the gene matches.

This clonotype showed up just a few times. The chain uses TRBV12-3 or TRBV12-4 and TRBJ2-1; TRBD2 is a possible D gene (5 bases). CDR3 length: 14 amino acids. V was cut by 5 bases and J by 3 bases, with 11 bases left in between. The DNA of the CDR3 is TGTGCCAGCAGTCGACCCGGGGTCTACAATGAGCAGTTCTTC. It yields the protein CASSRPGVYNEQFF.

CDR3 DNA: TGTGCCACCAGCAGAGATCTGGGGGGAGTCAACGAGCAGTACTTC. It yields the protein CATSRDLGGVNEQYF. The chain combines TRBV15 with TRBJ2-7; the D gene is possibly TRBD2 (6 bases). V lost 0 bases to trimming and J lost 5 bases, with 14 bases between them. Germline V gene data show CDR1 as LNHNV and CDR2 as YYDKDF (reference sequence). This CDR3 is 15 amino acids long.

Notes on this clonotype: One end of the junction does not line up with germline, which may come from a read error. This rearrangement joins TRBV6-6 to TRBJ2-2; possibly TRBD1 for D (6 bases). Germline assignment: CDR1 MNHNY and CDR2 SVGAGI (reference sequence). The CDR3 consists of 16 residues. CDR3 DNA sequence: TGTGCCAGCAGTAACAGACAGGCGTTCGACACTGGGGAGCTGTTTTTT. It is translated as CASSNRQAFDTGELFF.

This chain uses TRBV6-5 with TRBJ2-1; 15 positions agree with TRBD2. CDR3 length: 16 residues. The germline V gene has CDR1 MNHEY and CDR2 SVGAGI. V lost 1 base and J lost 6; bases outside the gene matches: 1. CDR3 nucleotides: TGTGCCAGCAGTTACTGGACTAGCGGGGGGGCCAATGAGCAGTTCTTC. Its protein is CASSYWTSGGANEQFF.

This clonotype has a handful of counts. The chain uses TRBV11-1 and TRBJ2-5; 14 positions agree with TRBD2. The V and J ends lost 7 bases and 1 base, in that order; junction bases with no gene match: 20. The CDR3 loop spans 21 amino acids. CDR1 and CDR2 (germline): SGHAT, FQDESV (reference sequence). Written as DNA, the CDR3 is TGTGCCAGCACCCCCGGTCCCGGGACTAGCGGGGGTACTTTCGTCCAAGAGACCCAGTACTTC. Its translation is CASTPGPGTSGGTFVQETQYF.

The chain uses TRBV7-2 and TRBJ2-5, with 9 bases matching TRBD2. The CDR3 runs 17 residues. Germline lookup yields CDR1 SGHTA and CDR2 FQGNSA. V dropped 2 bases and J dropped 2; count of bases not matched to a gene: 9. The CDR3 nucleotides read TGTGCCAGCAGCTTACCCTATGGGCGGGGGGGGCAAGAGACCCAGTACTTC. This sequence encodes CASSLPYGRGGQETQYF.

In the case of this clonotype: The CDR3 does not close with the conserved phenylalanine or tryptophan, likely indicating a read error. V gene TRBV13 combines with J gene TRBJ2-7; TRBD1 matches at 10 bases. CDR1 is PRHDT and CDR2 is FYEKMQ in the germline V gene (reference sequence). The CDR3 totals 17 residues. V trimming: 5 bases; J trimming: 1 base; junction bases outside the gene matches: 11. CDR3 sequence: CASSLSPGTGESYEQYC. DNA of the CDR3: TGTGCCAGCAGCCTAAGCCCCGGGACAGGGGAATCCTACGAGCAGTACTGC.

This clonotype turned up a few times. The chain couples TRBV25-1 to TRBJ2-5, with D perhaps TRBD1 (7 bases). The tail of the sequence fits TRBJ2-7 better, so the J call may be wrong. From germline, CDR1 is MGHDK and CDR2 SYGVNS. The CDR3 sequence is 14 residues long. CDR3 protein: CASARGGTAYEQYF. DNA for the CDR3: TGTGCCAGCGCGAGAGGGGGGACAGCCTACGAGCAGTACTTC.

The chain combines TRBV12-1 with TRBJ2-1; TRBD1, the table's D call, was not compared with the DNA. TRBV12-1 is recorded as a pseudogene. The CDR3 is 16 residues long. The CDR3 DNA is TGTGCCAGCAGCCCGAAGACAGGGGTAACCTACAATGAGCAGTTCTTC. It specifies CASSPKTGVTYNEQFF.

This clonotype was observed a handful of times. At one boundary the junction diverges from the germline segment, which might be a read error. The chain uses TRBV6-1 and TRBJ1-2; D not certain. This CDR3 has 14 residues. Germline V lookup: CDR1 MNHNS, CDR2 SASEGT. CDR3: CASSEVRSGSGYTF. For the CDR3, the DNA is TGTGCCAGTAGTGAAGTAAGGTCGGGCTCTGGCTACACCTTC.

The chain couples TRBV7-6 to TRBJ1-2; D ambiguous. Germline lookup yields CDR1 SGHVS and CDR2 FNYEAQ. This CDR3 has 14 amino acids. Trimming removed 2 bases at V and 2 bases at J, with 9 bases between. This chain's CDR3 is CASSLKDSNYGYTF. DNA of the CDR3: TGTGCCAGCAGCTTAAAGGATTCCAACTATGGCTACACCTTC.

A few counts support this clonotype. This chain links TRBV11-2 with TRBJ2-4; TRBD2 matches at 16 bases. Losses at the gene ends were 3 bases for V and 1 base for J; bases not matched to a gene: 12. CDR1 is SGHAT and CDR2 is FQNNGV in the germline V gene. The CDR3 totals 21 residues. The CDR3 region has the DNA TGTGCCAGCAGCTTTAGGAGCCTGGGACTAGCGGGGGGGCCGGCCAAAAACATTCAGTACTTC. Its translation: CASSFRSLGLAGGPAKNIQYF.

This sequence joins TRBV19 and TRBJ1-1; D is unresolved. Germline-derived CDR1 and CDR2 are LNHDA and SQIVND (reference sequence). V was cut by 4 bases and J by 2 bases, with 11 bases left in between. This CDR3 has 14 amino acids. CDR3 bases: TGTGCCAGTAGTACGAGTCCGGGTAACACTGAAGCTTTCTTT. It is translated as CASSTSPGNTEAFF.